This is a list of T cell receptor beta chains from one sample in a study of blood T cells in healthy people across ages. TCRdb called the 5' RACE reads again in MiXCR, with one record for every CDR3 protein. Of some 560,000 distinct CDR3 sequences in the sample, roughly a quarter were seen once. These data also featured in a second study, about T cells of mothers and their children.

The specimen was blood. Receptor source: a boy between 2 and 10 years old in good health. The CDR3 runs from the conserved cysteine through the conserved F or W. Fields, in order: CDR3 DNA, CDR3 protein, clone size, D gene, V gene, J gene. A D gene is named only where the DNA matches it firmly. Clone size is stated in some rows and not others, as once, few, many or a class when expanded.

DNA: TGTGCCAGCAGGCTCGACAGATCGGCCACCTACGAGCAGTACTTC
CDR3: CASRLDRSATYEQYF
size: -
D: -
V: TRBV2
J: TRBJ2-7

DNA: TGCAGTGCTAGAGATGGGCTAGGAACCGACCGGGGTGCTGGAAACACCATATATTTT
CDR3: CSARDGLGTDRGAGNTIYF
size: few
D: -
V: TRBV20-1
J: TRBJ1-3

DNA: TGCAGTGCAGGGCTTTCTAATGAAAAACTGTTTTTT
CDR3: CSAGLSNEKLFF
size: -
D: -
V: TRBV20-1
J: TRBJ1-4

DNA: TGTGCCAGTAGTAGGACTAGCGGGGGTTACGATACGCAGTATTTT
CDR3: CASSRTSGGYDTQYF
size: few
D: TRBD2
V: TRBV19
J: TRBJ2-3

DNA: TGTGCCAGCAGCCTAACAGAGACCACCGGGGAGCTGTTTTTT
CDR3: CASSLTETTGELFF
size: -
D: -
V: TRBV3-1
J: TRBJ2-2

DNA: TGTGTCAGCAGCTTGGGTGCGTTTTCTCAGCCCCAGCATTTT
CDR3: CVSSLGAFSQPQHF
size: once
D: -
V: TRBV7-9
J: TRBJ1-5

DNA: TGCAGCGTTGAATACAGGGAAGGCTACGAGCAGTACTTC
CDR3: CSVEYREGYEQYF
size: -
D: -
V: TRBV29-1
J: TRBJ2-7

DNA: TGTGCCAGCAGTCAAGGCGGGGGCGCTGGTGGCTACACCTTC
CDR3: CASSQGGGAGGYTF
size: -
D: -
V: TRBV6-2/TRBV6-3
J: TRBJ1-2

DNA: TGTGCCAGCAGCCAAGATGAGGGGGAGACCCAGTACTTC
CDR3: CASSQDEGETQYF
size: few
D: -
V: TRBV4-2
J: TRBJ2-5

DNA: TGCGCCAGCAGCCAAGAGGAGACAGTGACAGAGACCCAGTACTTC
CDR3: CASSQEETVTETQYF
size: few
D: -
V: TRBV4-1
J: TRBJ2-5

DNA: TGTGCCAGCAGCCAAGTGGGGAGTGGCGGGGGGGTGGATGAGCAGTTCTTC
CDR3: CASSQVGSGGGVDEQFF
size: -
D: TRBD2
V: TRBV4-2
J: TRBJ2-1

DNA: TGTGCCAGCTCACTCCCGGGACTACAAATAAACTCCTACAATGAGCAGTTCTTC
CDR3: CASSLPGLQINSYNEQFF
size: -
D: TRBD2
V: TRBV18
J: TRBJ2-1

DNA: TGCAGCGCCTTGGACAGAGTGAACACTGAAGCTTTCTTT
CDR3: CSALDRVNTEAFF
size: many
D: -
V: TRBV29-1
J: TRBJ1-1

DNA: TGTGCCAGCAAGTGGGGAGGGGAACCCACTGAAGCTTTCTTT
CDR3: CASKWGGEPTEAFF
size: -
D: -
V: TRBV6-5
J: TRBJ1-1

DNA: TGTGCCAGCAGTCCGATGCAAGAGACCCAGTACTTC
CDR3: CASSPMQETQYF
size: few
D: -
V: TRBV2
J: TRBJ2-5

DNA: TGTGCCAGCAGTCGAATCGCAGATACGCAGTATTTT
CDR3: CASSRIADTQYF
size: -
D: -
V: TRBV6-2/TRBV6-3
J: TRBJ2-3

DNA: TGTGCCAGCCAGCGGGGGGGAATTGGGGAGACCCAGTACTTC
CDR3: CASQRGGIGETQYF
size: -
D: TRBD2
V: TRBV6-5
J: TRBJ2-5

DNA: TGCAGTGCTAGGGAGCCGGGACTCCTTATCTCTACGCAGTATTTT
CDR3: CSAREPGLLISTQYF
size: -
D: -
V: TRBV20-1
J: TRBJ2-3

DNA: TGTGCCAGCAGTTTAAAAGGGACAGGGGTTGTTGGGACTGAAGCTTTCTTT
CDR3: CASSLKGTGVVGTEAFF
size: -
D: TRBD1
V: TRBV12-3/TRBV12-4
J: TRBJ1-1

DNA: TGTGCCAGCAGTCTCGAATACAGGGGGCTGGAGAATGAGCAGTTCTTC
CDR3: CASSLEYRGLENEQFF
size: -
D: TRBD1
V: TRBV27
J: TRBJ2-1

DNA: TGCGCCAGCAGCCAAGTCCTATCCCACGAGCAGTACTTC
CDR3: CASSQVLSHEQYF
size: few
D: -
V: TRBV4-3
J: TRBJ2-7

DNA: TGTGCCAGCAGTCCCGGGACAGAAGAGACCCAGTACTTC
CDR3: CASSPGTEETQYF
size: many
D: TRBD1
V: TRBV12-3/TRBV12-4
J: TRBJ2-5

DNA: TGCAGCGCCCGTAGTTGGACAGCGGGAGAAAAACTGTTTTTT
CDR3: CSARSWTAGEKLFF
size: few
D: -
V: TRBV29-1
J: TRBJ1-4

DNA: TGCAGCGTTGAAGATTCGCCTGAAACCATATATTTT
CDR3: CSVEDSPETIYF
size: few
D: -
V: TRBV29-1
J: TRBJ1-3

DNA: TGTGCCACCAGCAGTAGCGCAGCTAGCACAGATACGCAGTATTTT
CDR3: CATSSSAASTDTQYF
size: -
D: -
V: TRBV15
J: TRBJ2-3

DNA: TGTGCCAGCAGTTTTGACATAAACCCCTACGAGCAGTACTTC
CDR3: CASSFDINPYEQYF
size: few
D: -
V: TRBV12-3/TRBV12-4
J: TRBJ2-7

DNA: TGTGCCTGGGGGGGGACTACAGAGACCCAGTACTTC
CDR3: CAWGGTTETQYF
size: -
D: TRBD2
V: TRBV30
J: TRBJ2-5

DNA: TGTGCCACCAGTGAAAGGGGGCTAGCGGGCACAGATACGCAGTATTTT
CDR3: CATSERGLAGTDTQYF
size: few
D: -
V: TRBV24-1
J: TRBJ2-3

DNA: TGCGCCAGCAGCCTGCCAGACACCGGGGAGCTGTTTTTT
CDR3: CASSLPDTGELFF
size: few
D: -
V: TRBV5-1
J: TRBJ2-2

DNA: TGTGCCAGCAGTTTAGCGAGGTCACTAGTCTACGAGCAGTACTTC
CDR3: CASSLARSLVYEQYF
size: few
D: -
V: TRBV12-3/TRBV12-4
J: TRBJ2-7

DNA: TGTGCCAGTTCCTCCCGCAATCAGCCCCAGCATTTT
CDR3: CASSSRNQPQHF
size: -
D: -
V: TRBV2
J: TRBJ1-5